This T cell receptor beta chain was observed in a study of cytotoxic CD8 clonotypes in ibrutinib-treated CLL. Whole-study context: Included were 11 to 12 relapsed/refractory and 15 treatment-naive patients, of whom approximately 18 were IGHV unmutated.

CDR3 length: 13 residues. Trimming pared 2 bases from V and 4 bases from J, leaving 8 bases between. The germline CDR1 and CDR2 sequences are SEHNR and FQNEAQ (reference sequence). Libraries were prepared by immunoSEQ multiplex PCR; TCRdb keeps only in-frame clonotypes and omits some of them. Of roughly 160,000 clones in the sample, approximately 80% are singletons; the top ten hold about 5%. The clonotype was recovered from a human donor with chronic lymphocytic leukemia. The sample here was PBMCs, taken after 24 months of ibrutinib treatment. The chain uses TRBV7-9 and TRBJ1-1, with D possibly TRBD1 on 6 matching bases. CDR3 protein: CASSLSGATEAFF. In DNA form, the CDR3 reads TGTGCCAGCAGCTTATCAGGGGCCACTGAAGCTTTCTTT. The whole variable domain, remainder taken from reference TRBV7-9 and TRBJ1-1, is DTGVSQNPRHKITKRGQNVTFRCDPISEHNRLYWYRQTLGQGPEFLTYFQNEAQLEKSRLLSDRFSAERPKGSFSTLEIQRTEQGDSAMYLCASSLSGATEAFFGQGTRLTVV.